A selection of T cell receptor beta chains follows, all from one sample in a study of T cells in localized non-small cell lung cancer. The method was immunoSEQ multiplex PCR; TCRdb's version includes in-frame clones alone and lacks a portion of them. The profile shows 23,000 or so clones, about 87% of them singletons. The input for sequencing was peripheral blood mononuclear cells, taken before any cancer treatment. These TCRs come from a woman between 40 and 69 years old with stage III lung adenocarcinoma. Both conserved end residues are part of each CDR3. D genes are given only for firm matches. A row's size may be missing; if present it is once, few, many or a size class.

CDR3: CASSPRVGTGELFF
DNA: TGCGCCAGCAGCCCGCGTGTGGGGACCGGGGAGCTGTTTTTT
D: NA
V: TRBV5-1
J: TRBJ2-2
size: NA

CDR3: CASSLQEIQGPLGETQYF
DNA: TGTGCCAGCAGCTTACAGGAGATACAGGGGCCCCTCGGGGAGACCCAGTACTTC
D: TRBD1
V: TRBV11-3
J: TRBJ2-5
size: NA

CDR3: CASSHEWGQGHKNIQYF
DNA: TGCGCCAGCAGCCACGAATGGGGACAGGGCCACAAAAACATTCAGTACTTC
D: TRBD1
V: TRBV4-3
J: TRBJ2-4
size: NA

CDR3: CASSKEGGQGGTEAFF
DNA: TGTGCCAGCAGCAAAGAGGGAGGACAGGGTGGCACTGAAGCTTTCTTT
D: TRBD1
V: TRBV7-8
J: TRBJ1-1
size: NA

CDR3: CASSLAHRGGTGELFF
DNA: TGTGCCAGCAGCTTAGCGCACAGGGGAGGCACCGGGGAGCTGTTTTTT
D: NA
V: TRBV7-8
J: TRBJ2-2
size: NA

CDR3: CASSFWDLNTEAFF
DNA: TGTGCCAGCAGCTTTTGGGATCTGAACACTGAAGCTTTCTTT
D: NA
V: TRBV7-9
J: TRBJ1-1
size: NA

CDR3: CASSPGDRNTEAFF
DNA: TGCGCCAGCAGCCCAGGGGACAGGAACACTGAAGCTTTCTTT
D: TRBD1
V: TRBV5-1
J: TRBJ1-1
size: NA

CDR3: CASSLDRTSGYEQYF
DNA: TGTGCCAGCAGCTTAGACAGGACTAGCGGCTACGAGCAGTACTTC
D: TRBD2
V: TRBV7-9
J: TRBJ2-7
size: NA

CDR3: CASSATGKGYGYTF
DNA: TGTGCCAGCAGTGCAACAGGGAAAGGCTATGGCTACACCTTC
D: NA
V: TRBV6-1
J: TRBJ1-2
size: NA

CDR3: CASTREAGVNEQYF
DNA: TGTGCCAGCACCCGTGAGGCGGGAGTCAACGAGCAGTACTTC
D: TRBD2
V: TRBV11-1
J: TRBJ2-7
size: NA

CDR3: CASSTPGQGAYEQYF
DNA: TGTGCCAGCAGTACCCCAGGACAGGGGGCGTACGAGCAGTACTTC
D: TRBD1
V: TRBV6-6
J: TRBJ2-7
size: NA

CDR3: CASSPRTSGYEQYF
DNA: TGTGCCAGCAGCCCCCGGACTAGCGGCTACGAGCAGTACTTC
D: TRBD2
V: TRBV7-9
J: TRBJ2-7
size: NA

CDR3: CASSRGGPNTGELFF
DNA: TGTGCCAGCAGCCGGGGGGGCCCGAACACCGGGGAGCTGTTTTTT
D: TRBD2
V: TRBV11-3
J: TRBJ2-2
size: NA

CDR3: CASSPRSRDRGLGNTIYF
DNA: TGTGCCAGCTCACCTAGAAGCCGGGACAGGGGGCTTGGAAACACCATATATTTT
D: TRBD1
V: TRBV18
J: TRBJ1-3
size: NA

CDR3: CASSLSGGTYNEQFF
DNA: TGTGCCAGCAGCTTAAGCGGCGGGACGTACAATGAGCAGTTCTTC
D: NA
V: TRBV7-9
J: TRBJ2-1
size: NA

CDR3: CASSFRGGVNTEAFF
DNA: TGTGCCAGCAGCTTCAGGGGAGGTGTGAACACTGAAGCTTTCTTT
D: NA
V: TRBV7-8
J: TRBJ1-1
size: NA

CDR3: CSSRDSLYEQYF
DNA: TGCAGCTCCCGGGACAGTCTGTACGAGCAGTACTTC
D: TRBD1
V: TRBV29-1
J: TRBJ2-7
size: once

CDR3: CASSLFRADGYTF
DNA: TGTGCCAGCAGCTTGTTTAGGGCCGATGGCTACACCTTC
D: NA
V: TRBV7-3
J: TRBJ1-2
size: NA

CDR3: CASSWAGNNEQFF
DNA: TGCGCCAGCAGCTGGGCGGGGAACAATGAGCAGTTCTTC
D: NA
V: TRBV5-1
J: TRBJ2-1
size: once

CDR3: CASSQANLVATGELFF
DNA: TGCGCCAGCAGCCAAGCTAACCTCGTGGCCACCGGGGAGCTGTTTTTT
D: NA
V: TRBV4-1
J: TRBJ2-2
size: NA

CDR3: CASSLRAGAGNTIYF
DNA: TGCGCCAGCAGCTTGAGGGCAGGGGCTGGAAACACCATATATTTT
D: NA
V: TRBV5-1
J: TRBJ1-3
size: NA

CDR3: CASSGGLAVSYEQYF
DNA: TGTGCCAGCAGCGGCGGACTAGCGGTTTCCTACGAGCAGTACTTC
D: TRBD2
V: TRBV5-4
J: TRBJ2-7
size: NA

CDR3: CASSITEAGANVLTF
DNA: TGTGCCAGTAGTATAACCGAAGCTGGGGCCAACGTCCTGACTTTC
D: NA
V: TRBV19
J: TRBJ2-6
size: NA

CDR3: CASSRQGGRGDTQYF
DNA: TGTGCCAGCAGCCGACAGGGGGGTCGGGGAGATACGCAGTATTTT
D: TRBD1
V: TRBV6-5
J: TRBJ2-3
size: NA

CDR3: CASSLDRGAPGEQYF
DNA: TGTGCCAGCAGCTTAGATCGCGGTGCTCCCGGCGAGCAGTACTTC
D: NA
V: TRBV7-9
J: TRBJ2-7
size: NA

CDR3: CATLSPGLARNNEQFF
DNA: TGTGCCACCCTTAGCCCGGGACTAGCGAGAAACAATGAGCAGTTCTTC
D: TRBD2
V: TRBV28
J: TRBJ2-1
size: NA

CDR3: CASSLTSGGLDTQYF
DNA: TGTGCCAGCAGTCTCACTAGCGGGGGGTTAGATACGCAGTATTTT
D: TRBD2
V: TRBV6-5
J: TRBJ2-3
size: NA

CDR3: CASSVGIESDTQYF
DNA: TGCGCCAGCAGTGTCGGTATCGAGTCAGATACGCAGTATTTT
D: NA
V: TRBV10-1
J: TRBJ2-3
size: NA

CDR3: CASSEAGGTDTQYF
DNA: TGTGCCAGCAGTGAGGCAGGGGGGACAGATACGCAGTATTTT
D: NA
V: TRBV6-4
J: TRBJ2-3
size: NA

CDR3: CASSLRVAKYNEQFF
DNA: TGTGCCAGCAGCTTACGAGTAGCAAAGTACAATGAGCAGTTCTTC
D: NA
V: TRBV7-9
J: TRBJ2-1
size: once

CDR3: CASSLGGGYTF
DNA: TGTGCCAGCAGCTTAGGGGGTGGCTACACCTTC
D: NA
V: TRBV11-2
J: TRBJ1-2
size: NA

CDR3: CATGRWDNQPQHF
DNA: TGTGCCACCGGACGGTGGGACAATCAGCCCCAGCATTTT
D: NA
V: TRBV27
J: TRBJ1-5
size: NA

CDR3: CASSRGLAGGGRTDTQYF
DNA: TGTGCCAGCAGCCGAGGACTAGCGGGAGGGGGTCGGACAGATACGCAGTATTTT
D: TRBD2
V: TRBV14
J: TRBJ2-3
size: NA

CDR3: CASSILGARANTEAFF
DNA: TGTGCCAGTAGTATCCTGGGAGCCCGGGCGAACACTGAAGCTTTCTTT
D: NA
V: TRBV19
J: TRBJ1-1
size: NA

CDR3: CASSRLARSRTDTQYF
DNA: TGTGCCAGCAGTCGACTAGCCAGATCCCGCACAGATACGCAGTATTTT
D: TRBD2
V: TRBV7-2
J: TRBJ2-3
size: NA

CDR3: CASSLGTGLLGGYGYTF
DNA: TGTGCCAGCAGCTTGGGGACAGGGTTGTTAGGAGGGTATGGCTACACCTTC
D: TRBD1
V: TRBV11-2
J: TRBJ1-2
size: NA

CDR3: CASSPSSAGGPYNEQFF
DNA: TGTGCCAGCAGCCCGAGTTCGGCGGGGGGGCCTTACAATGAGCAGTTCTTC
D: TRBD2
V: TRBV27
J: TRBJ2-1
size: NA

CDR3: CASSPSGRGETQYF
DNA: TGTGCCAGCAGCCCCTCGGGGCGAGGAGAGACCCAGTACTTC
D: NA
V: TRBV7-7
J: TRBJ2-5
size: NA

CDR3: CASSPVTGNTEAFF
DNA: TGTGCCAGCAGCCCGGTGACAGGGAACACTGAAGCTTTCTTT
D: NA
V: TRBV7-2
J: TRBJ1-1
size: NA

CDR3: CASSTRTGGNIQYF
DNA: TGTGCCAGCAGTACGCGGACGGGGGGAAACATTCAGTACTTC
D: TRBD2
V: TRBV6-5
J: TRBJ2-4
size: once

CDR3: CASSDSMNNEQFF
DNA: TGTGCCAGCAGTGACTCGATGAATAATGAGCAGTTCTTC
D: NA
V: TRBV6-4
J: TRBJ2-1
size: NA

CDR3: CASRLADRRALYF
DNA: TGTGCCAGCAGACTCGCGGACAGGCGAGCGTTGTATTTT
D: TRBD1
V: TRBV2
J: TRBJ2-3
size: NA

CDR3: CASSLQGGTLHF
DNA: TGTGCCAGCAGTCTACAGGGTGGAACCCTCCACTTT
D: NA
V: TRBV7-9
J: TRBJ1-6
size: NA

CDR3: CASSLVVRNTGELFF
DNA: TGTGCCAGCAGCTTAGTTGTCCGAAACACCGGGGAGCTGTTTTTT
D: NA
V: TRBV7-2
J: TRBJ2-2
size: NA

CDR3: CASSLQRVGVSQTQYF
DNA: TGTGCCAGCAGTCTACAACGGGTAGGGGTTTCGCAGACCCAGTACTTC
D: NA
V: TRBV28
J: TRBJ2-5
size: NA

CDR3: CASSTWTPTDTQYF
DNA: TGTGCCAGTAGTACATGGACACCGACAGATACGCAGTATTTT
D: NA
V: TRBV19
J: TRBJ2-3
size: NA

CDR3: CASILSLGPPRSEQYF
DNA: TGTGCCAGTATCCTTAGTCTCGGACCGCCACGAAGCGAGCAGTACTTC
D: NA
V: TRBV19
J: TRBJ2-7
size: NA

CDR3: CASSQERVGGYNEQFF
DNA: TGCGCCAGCAGCCAAGAGCGGGTGGGGGGATACAATGAGCAGTTCTTC
D: NA
V: TRBV4-3
J: TRBJ2-1
size: NA